The clone carrying this TCR beta chain has ten or more counts. As for time point: after trial treatment. Treatment indicated: LDRT plus nivolumab, ipilimumab, low-dose cyclophosphamide and aspirin (RACIN trial). Eligible patients had advanced solid tumors lacking tumor-infiltrating lymphocytes. Primers targeting TRAV and TRBV primed first-strand cDNA, covering alpha and beta chains. TCRs were put through approximately 21 PCR cycles of amplification with Phusion. A constant-region primer and the V-primer adapter served as the primer pair. TCRdb processed the reads anew with MiXCR; each CDR3 protein has one entry. The table lists about 84,000 distinct CDR3 sequences, 15% to 20% of them singletons, with 1.4% to 1.5% in the top ten. The data stem from a study of low-dose radiotherapy and immunotherapy resistance in tumors. For the study at large: Patients took aspirin (300 mg orally, daily) for four cycles beginning at cycle 1 day 1.

The material sequenced was PBMCs, taken after low-dose radiotherapy plus immunotherapy. This sequence originates from a male donor with prostate cancer.

The CDR3 DNA sequence: TGTGCCAGCAGCCAAGCACTAGCGGAGAACACCGGGGAGCTGTTTTTT. This gives the protein CASSQALAENTGELFF. This chain connects TRBV4-2 to TRBJ2-2; 8 bases are shared with TRBD2. The junction had 2 bases not matched to a gene; V was cut back by 1 base and J by 1 base. There are 16 residues in the CDR3. Germline V gene lookup returns CDR1 LGHNA and CDR2 YNFKEQ.